This passage covers 23 T cell receptor beta chains from one sample sequenced in a study of Ad26.COV2.S vaccination and SARS-CoV-2 variants. Some clones are missing from TCRdb's copy, which holds only in-frame ones; the method was immunoSEQ multiplex PCR. The sample consists of roughly 330,000 clones, roughly 90% of them appearing once. Treatment noted: some 19 received Ad26.COV2.S at low or high dose, single or two shots; about 5 received placebo; per-sample allocation not given. After the first vaccine or placebo injection, samples were drawn on day 63. This sample comprised peripheral blood, obtained in a trial of Ad26.COV2.S vaccine versus placebo. The receptor source for this set is a person aged 18 to 59 who received the Ad26.COV2.S COVID-19 vaccine or a placebo.

This clone has a single count. CDR3 residues: CATSRGEGLGSPLHF. Written as DNA, the CDR3 is TGTGCCACCAGCAGAGGGGAAGGCCTTGGTTCACCCCTCCACTTT. The chain recombines TRBV15 with TRBJ1-6; D remains unclear. Germline V gene sequence: CDR1 LNHNV, CDR2 YYDKDF (reference sequence). This CDR3 is built from 15 residues. Trimming took off 1 base at V and 9 bases at J, with 13 bases between the two ends.

The chain joins TRBV5-1 to TRBJ2-7; 11 bases match TRBD2. Germline lookup yields CDR1 SGHRS and CDR2 YFSETQ. J was trimmed by 3 bases and V by 1 base; bases with no gene match: 12. The CDR3 spans 18 residues. The CDR3 loop is CASSLTSGGSEGDYEQYF. Written as DNA, the CDR3 is TGCGCCAGCAGCTTGACTAGCGGGGGCTCAGAGGGAGACTACGAGCAGTACTTC.

The chain has TRBV6-5 and TRBJ1-1; D is uncertain. In germline, CDR1 is MNHEY, CDR2 SVGAGI. The CDR3 spans 12 residues. V was clipped by 6 bases and J by 1 base, with 6 bases between them. As DNA, the CDR3 is TGTGCCAGCAGCTCTAGGAACACTGAAGCTTTCTTT. Translation gives CASSSRNTEAFF.

The chain carries TRBV3-1 (or the pseudogene TRBV3-2) and TRBJ2-7; D is unresolved. The CDR3 extends over 14 amino acids. Between the trimmed V and J ends, which lost 0 bases and 3 bases, there was a span of 9 bases. Germline assignment: CDR1 LGHDT and CDR2 YNNKEL (reference sequence). The CDR3 bases are TGTGCCAGCAGCCAAGATTACAGCAACTACGAGCAGTACTTC. Translated, it gives CASSQDYSNYEQYF.

This clone was counted a few times. The rearrangement joins TRBV7-9 to TRBJ1-2, with D unclear. CDR1 and CDR2 from the germline V gene are SEHNR and FQNEAQ (reference sequence). Between the trimmed V and J ends, which lost 5 bases and 5 bases, there was a span of 15 bases. This CDR3 has 14 amino acids. The DNA of the CDR3 is TGTGCCAGCAGCCCCGGGTCAGCCTATTATGGCTACACCTTC. This codes for CASSPGSAYYGYTF.

The gene calls are TRBV7-9 and TRBJ2-5; no reliable D call. Trimming pared 5 bases from V and 4 bases from J, leaving 8 bases between. Germline loops: CDR1 SEHNR, CDR2 FQNEAQ (reference sequence). The CDR3 length is 12 residues. CDR3 protein: CASSRIRETQYF. CDR3 DNA sequence: TGTGCCAGCAGCCGTATCCGAGAGACCCAGTACTTC.

The CDR3 loop is CASSWGGQVDTGELFF. As DNA, the CDR3 is TGTGCCAGCAGCTGGGGGGGACAGGTGGACACCGGGGAGCTGTTTTTT. V usage is TRBV7-6 and J usage is TRBJ2-2; possibly TRBD1 for D (8 bases). The CDR3 loop spans 16 amino acids. V shed 4 bases and J shed 3 bases, with 15 bases lying between them. Germline CDR1 reads SGHVS; CDR2 reads FNYEAQ.

This clone was detected a few times. The identical CDR3 is also encoded by other nucleotide sequences in the sample. V and J are TRBV7-9 and TRBJ1-1, with D unclear. The CDR3 runs 12 residues. Germline V gene data show CDR1 as SEHNR and CDR2 as FQNEAQ (reference sequence). Trimming pared 1 base from V and 4 bases from J, leaving 4 bases between. CDR3 nucleotides: TGTGCCAGCAGCTTAGGGGTCACTGAAGCTTTCTTT. Translating gives CASSLGVTEAFF.

The gene calls are TRBV18 and TRBJ2-6; D may match TRBD1 or TRBD2 (5 bases each). Trimming removed 2 bases at V and 0 bases at J, with 20 bases between. Germline V lookup: CDR1 KGHSH, CDR2 LQKENI. The CDR3 length is 20 residues. The chain's CDR3 is CASSPMWGRGPTSGANVLTF. The CDR3 DNA is TGTGCCAGCTCACCAATGTGGGGAAGGGGACCCACCTCTGGGGCCAACGTCCTGACTTTC.

The chain combines TRBV3-1 (or the pseudogene TRBV3-2) with TRBJ2-1, with TRBD2 identical over 10 bases. V shed 3 bases, J shed 5 bases, and the junction held 4 bases outside the gene matches. This CDR3 has 15 amino acids. From germline, CDR1 is LGHDT and CDR2 YNNKEL (reference sequence). The CDR3 coding sequence is TGTGCCAGCAGCCAGCCTAGCGGGGGAGACAATGAGCAGTTCTTC. As protein: CASSQPSGGDNEQFF.

This clone came up once. The chain joins TRBV7-6 to TRBJ1-3, with TRBD1 as a possible D gene (5 bases). The CDR3 has 18 residues. V lost 4 bases to trimming and J lost 0 bases, with 19 bases between them. Germline V lookup: CDR1 SGHVS, CDR2 FNYEAQ. As DNA, the CDR3 is TGTGCCAGCAGCTCCACCATCTTGGGGCCCGGCTCTGGAAACACCATATATTTT. Its protein is CASSSTILGPGSGNTIYF.

The chain uses TRBV3-1 (or the pseudogene TRBV3-2) and TRBJ1-2; D gene uncertain. Trimming stripped 0 bases from V and 3 bases from J, with 11 bases between. This CDR3 spans 15 amino acids. Germline assignment: CDR1 LGHDT and CDR2 YNNKEL (reference sequence). The CDR3 spells CASSQDAWKDYGYTF. CDR3 coding DNA: TGTGCCAGCAGCCAAGACGCATGGAAGGACTATGGCTACACCTTC.

The chain uses TRBV24-1 and TRBJ2-2; D call uncertain. The V end lost 1 base, the J end lost 7 bases, and 3 bases lay between the germline ends. Germline lookup yields CDR1 KGHDR and CDR2 SFDVKD. This CDR3 has 12 residues. The chain's CDR3 is CATSDFIGELFF. CDR3 bases: TGTGCCACCAGTGATTTTATCGGGGAGCTGTTTTTT.

The V and J genes are TRBV4-1 and TRBJ2-3; a possible D gene is TRBD2 (6 bases). This CDR3 comprises 15 residues. CDR1 and CDR2 from the germline V gene are MGHRA and YSYEKL. Trimming left V 2 bases short and J 6 bases short, with 15 bases between. The CDR3 sequence is CASSQPGVNVDTQYF. CDR3 sequence (DNA): TGCGCCAGCAGCCAACCGGGGGTAAACGTCGATACGCAGTATTTT.

This clone has a single count. In DNA, the CDR3 is TGTGCCAGTAGCGGGGGTGTCTGGAATTCTGCTGAAGCTTTCTTT. Translation gives CASSGGVWNSAEAFF. The chain uses TRBV19 and TRBJ1-1; D possibly corresponds to TRBD1 (5 bases). CDR1 is LNHDA and CDR2 is SQIVND in the germline V gene (reference sequence). The V end was cut by 6 bases, the J end by 6 bases, with 20 bases between. The CDR3 consists of 15 residues.

The chain is built from TRBV3-1 (or the pseudogene TRBV3-2) and TRBJ1-5; D gene ambiguous. The CDR3 has 16 amino acids. Deletions cut 0 bases from V and 2 bases from J, with 11 bases between. Germline CDR1 is LGHDT and CDR2 is YNNKEL (reference sequence). The CDR3 sequence is CASSQDGNPGNQPQHF. The CDR3 DNA sequence: TGTGCCAGCAGCCAAGATGGCAACCCGGGCAATCAGCCCCAGCATTTT.

This rearrangement joins TRBV19 to TRBJ2-2; TRBD2 matches 10 bases. CDR3 length equals 16 residues. Germline trimming cut 5 bases from V and 3 bases from J; bases unmatched to any gene: 6. CDR1 and CDR2 (germline): LNHDA, SQIVND (reference sequence). The CDR3 protein is CASSLRLAGYTGELFF. The CDR3 DNA is TGTGCCAGTAGTCTTCGACTAGCGGGCTACACCGGGGAGCTGTTTTTT.

The chain links TRBV6-1 to TRBJ1-5, with TRBD1 as a possible D gene (6 bases). The V gene's germline CDR1 is MNHNS and CDR2 SASEGT. The CDR3 consists of 17 residues. The germline V and J ends were trimmed by 4 bases and 0 bases, with 16 bases remaining between them. The DNA of the CDR3 is TGTGCCAGCAGTGCAAAGATTGGACAGCTTAGCAATCAGCCCCAGCATTTT. Translated: CASSAKIGQLSNQPQHF.

This clone was counted a single time. This chain connects TRBV10-3 to TRBJ2-1, with 9 positions matching TRBD2. The CDR3 runs to 18 residues. V dropped 0 bases and J dropped 5; count of bases not matched to a gene: 11. Germline CDR1 and CDR2: ENHRY and SYGVKD. The CDR3 sequence: CAISESYLVASGDNEQFF. The CDR3, as DNA: TGTGCCATCAGTGAGTCGTATTTAGTGGCTAGCGGGGACAATGAGCAGTTCTTC.

This rearrangement joins TRBV27 to TRBJ2-3, with TRBD2 matching 11 bases. Germline V gene data show CDR1 as MNHEY and CDR2 as SMNVEV (reference sequence). The CDR3 runs to 17 residues. The V gene end was trimmed by 3 bases and the J gene end by 2 bases; junction bases not matched to a gene: 7. CDR3 in amino acids: CASSLETSGVPTDTQYF. DNA of the CDR3: TGTGCCAGCAGTTTGGAGACTAGCGGGGTCCCCACAGATACGCAGTATTTT.

This chain links TRBV6-2 or TRBV6-3 with TRBJ2-1; D is ambiguous. V was cut by 0 bases and J by 0 bases, with 9 bases left in between. The CDR3 runs 16 residues. Germline CDR1 MNHEY, CDR2 SVGEGT. The CDR3 reads CASSYSTEFSYNEQFF. The CDR3 nucleotides are TGTGCCAGCAGTTACTCGACTGAATTCTCCTACAATGAGCAGTTCTTC.

This clone is a singleton in its sample. The genes are TRBV29-1 and TRBJ2-7; 10 positions match TRBD1. CDR1 SQVTM and CDR2 ANQGSEA come from the germline V gene. The CDR3 sequence is 13 residues long. V lost 0 bases, J lost 6 bases, and 2 bases stayed unmatched. CDR3 sequence reads: CSVEEGDRGEQYV. Written as DNA, the CDR3 is TGCAGCGTTGAAGAGGGGGACAGGGGCGAGCAGTACGTC.

The chain recombines TRBV18 with TRBJ2-7; D may be TRBD1 (6 bases). V was cut by 3 bases and J by 4 bases, with 16 bases left in between. Germline V lookup: CDR1 KGHSH, CDR2 LQKENI. CDR3 size: 15 residues. CDR3 sequence (DNA): TGTGCCAGCTCACCGGCTACCGGGACAAGATACGAGCAGTACGTC. The encoded protein is CASSPATGTRYEQYV.